The rows below give T cell receptor beta chains drawn from one sample of a study of blood T cell repertoires in COVID-19. Assay used: immunoSEQ multiplex PCR; TCRdb lists only in-frame clones, some missing. The sample shows 25,000 to 35,000 clones, more than 80% of them seen only once. The sequenced sample was peripheral blood. Every receptor here comes from a man at least 80 years old with acute or convalescent COVID-19. CDR3s include the opening cysteine and the closing phenylalanine or tryptophan. A D gene is named only where the DNA matches it firmly. Only some rows state a clone size, as once, few, many or a class for expanded clones.

abundance | d_gene | j_gene | v_gene | len | CDR3nt | CDR3aa
NA | NA | TRBJ2-2 | TRBV24-1 | 16 | TGTGCCACCAGTGACGAAAACCAGGGGGGAACCGGGGAGCTGTTTTTT | CATSDENQGGTGELFF
NA | NA | TRBJ1-2 | TRBV5-6 | 13 | TGTGCCAGCAGCTTGAGCAAGTTCTATGGCTACACCTTC | CASSLSKFYGYTF
NA | NA | TRBJ1-1 | TRBV5-1 | 14 | TGCGCCAGCAGCTTGAGAGCGGCCTCCACTGAAGCTTTCTTT | CASSLRAASTEAFF
NA | NA | TRBJ1-1 | TRBV12-3/TRBV12-4 | 12 | TGTGCCAGCACCGGCCTCGGAGCTGAAGCTTTCTTT | CASTGLGAEAFF
NA | NA | TRBJ1-1 | TRBV3-1/TRBV3-2 | 13 | TGTGCCAGCAGCCCGACAGGGAACACTGAAGCTTTCTTT | CASSPTGNTEAFF
NA | NA | TRBJ1-3 | TRBV7-9 | 13 | TGTGCCAGCAGCGCGAGCTCTGGAAACACCATATATTTT | CASSASSGNTIYF
NA | NA | TRBJ1-6 | TRBV28 | 15 | TGTGCCAGCAGCCTAGACGGCTCCTATAATTCACCCCTCCACTTT | CASSLDGSYNSPLHF
NA | TRBD1 | TRBJ1-2 | TRBV5-1 | 15 | TGCGCCAGCAGCTTGGCCGGGACAGCTTCCTATGGCTACACCTTC | CASSLAGTASYGYTF
few | NA | TRBJ2-7 | TRBV27 | 13 | TGTGCCAGCAGTTTCGTCGGCACGGGCGAGCAGTACTTC | CASSFVGTGEQYF
NA | TRBD1 | TRBJ1-2 | TRBV19 | 14 | TGTGCCAGTACCCCCCTCGGGACAGGGTGGGGCTACACCTTC | CASTPLGTGWGYTF
NA | NA | TRBJ2-1 | TRBV5-1 | 17 | TGCGCCAGCAGCCCTCATTTAGGGAGTTCCTCCTACAATGAGCAGTTCTTC | CASSPHLGSSSYNEQFF
NA | TRBD1 | TRBJ1-4 | TRBV29-1 | 17 | TGCAGCGTTGAAGAAGTATCAGGGGGCACAACTAATGAAAAACTGTTTTTT | CSVEEVSGGTTNEKLFF
NA | TRBD1 | TRBJ1-1 | TRBV30 | 16 | TGTGCCTGGAGTGTACCCCGAACCGGGACAGAGGAGCCGGCTTTCTTT | CAWSVPRTGTEEPAFF
once | TRBD2 | TRBJ2-1 | TRBV2 | 15 | TGTGCCAGCAGTCGGCGGGGCGGGGGGTACAATGAGCAGTTCTTC | CASSRRGGGYNEQFF
once | NA | TRBJ2-7 | TRBV14 | 16 | TGTGCCAGCAGCCAAGTCCACCGGGACGGGACATACGAGCAGTACTTC | CASSQVHRDGTYEQYF
once | TRBD2 | TRBJ2-7 | TRBV3-1/TRBV3-2 | 16 | TGTGCCAGCAGCCCGAGGGGCGGGGGGCTCTCCTACGAGCAGTACTTC | CASSPRGGGLSYEQYF
few | NA | TRBJ1-6 | TRBV27 | 14 | TGTGCCAGCAGTTTCCGGGGGGGCAATTCACCCCTCCACTTT | CASSFRGGNSPLHF
NA | TRBD1 | TRBJ1-5 | TRBV19 | 15 | TGTGCCAGTACCCAAGGGACAGTGCCGAGTCAGCCCCAGCATTTT | CASTQGTVPSQPQHF
NA | NA | TRBJ1-5 | TRBV7-9 | 12 | TGTGCCAGCAGCCCTCTTATGTCAGCCCAGCATTTT | CASSPLMSAQHF
NA | TRBD1 | TRBJ2-5 | TRBV11-2 | 14 | TGTGCCAGCAGCTTACGCAGGGGGTTGGAGACCCAGTACTTC | CASSLRRGLETQYF
NA | NA | TRBJ2-2 | TRBV25-1 | 15 | TGTGCCAGCAGTGGATTAGCAGCCAACACCGGGGAGCTGTTTTTT | CASSGLAANTGELFF
NA | NA | TRBJ1-5 | TRBV2 | 17 | TGTGCCAGCAGTGTTGCGGGGAGTCTGCTTAGCAATCAGCCCCAGCATTTT | CASSVAGSLLSNQPQHF
NA | TRBD1 | TRBJ2-7 | TRBV27 | 15 | TGTGCCAGCAGGCCGGGACAGGGGGACTTCCACGAGCAGTACTTC | CASRPGQGDFHEQYF
NA | NA | TRBJ1-2 | TRBV28 | 14 | TGTGCCAGCAGTCAGACGGGGACTAACTATGGCTACACCTTC | CASSQTGTNYGYTF
NA | NA | TRBJ2-7 | TRBV6-5 | 11 | TGTGCCAGCAGCAGGGGCTACGAGCAGTACTTC | CASSRGYEQYF
NA | TRBD1 | TRBJ2-7 | TRBV2 | 15 | TGTGCCAGCAGTCGCGACAGGGCGCCCTTCTACGAGCAGTACTTC | CASSRDRAPFYEQYF
NA | TRBD1 | TRBJ1-1 | TRBV5-1 | 14 | TGCGCCAGCAGCCCTGACAGGGTGAACACTGAAGCTTTCTTT | CASSPDRVNTEAFF
NA | NA | TRBJ1-3 | TRBV29-1 | 13 | TGCAGCGTTGATCCCGGCTCTGGAAACACCATATATTTT | CSVDPGSGNTIYF
NA | NA | TRBJ2-7 | TRBV5-6 | 14 | TGTGCCAGCAGCCCCCTAGCGAACCCCTACGAGCAGTACTTC | CASSPLANPYEQYF
NA | TRBD1 | TRBJ1-4 | TRBV29-1 | 14 | TGCAGCGTTGGGGCCGACAGGGATGTAGAAAAACTGTTTTTT | CSVGADRDVEKLFF
NA | NA | TRBJ2-3 | TRBV30 | 15 | TGTGCCTGGAGCCTTCCTCGGGGTACCACAGATACGCAGTATTTT | CAWSLPRGTTDTQYF